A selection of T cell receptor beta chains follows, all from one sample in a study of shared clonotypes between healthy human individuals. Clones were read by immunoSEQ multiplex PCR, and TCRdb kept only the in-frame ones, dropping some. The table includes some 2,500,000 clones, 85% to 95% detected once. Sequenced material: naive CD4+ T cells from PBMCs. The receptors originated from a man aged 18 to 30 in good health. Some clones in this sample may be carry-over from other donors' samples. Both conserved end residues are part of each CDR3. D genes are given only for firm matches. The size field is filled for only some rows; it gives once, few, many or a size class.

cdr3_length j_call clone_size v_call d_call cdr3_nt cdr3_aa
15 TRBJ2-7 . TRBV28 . TGTGCCAGCAGTTTGTTCTCCCGGGAAAGGTACGAGCAGTACTTC CASSLFSRERYEQYF
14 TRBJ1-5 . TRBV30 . TGTGCCTGGAGTGTAGTCAATAGCAATCAGCCCCAGCATTTT CAWSVVNSNQPQHF
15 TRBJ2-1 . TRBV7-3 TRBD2 TGTGCCAGCAGCTCTGGACTAGCGGAGTACAATGAGCAGTTCTTC CASSSGLAEYNEQFF
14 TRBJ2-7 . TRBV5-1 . TGCGCCAGCAGCTTGGAGGGGGGCCCCTACGAGCAGTACTTC CASSLEGGPYEQYF
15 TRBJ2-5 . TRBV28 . TGTGCCACCCAAAAAGAAACAGGGATCCAAGAGACCCAGTACTTC CATQKETGIQETQYF
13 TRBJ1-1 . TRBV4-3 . TGCGCCAGCAATAATGGAGTGAACACTGAAGCTTTCTTT CASNNGVNTEAFF
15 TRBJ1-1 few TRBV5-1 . TGCGCCAGCAGGCCAGGGGTCCTCATGAACACTGAAGCTTTCTTT CASRPGVLMNTEAFF
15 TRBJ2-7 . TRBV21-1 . TGTGCCAGCAGCAAAGGTGGGACTCATCTTCACGAGCAGTACTTC CASSKGGTHLHEQYF
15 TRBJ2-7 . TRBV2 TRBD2 TGTGCCAGCAGTGCAGTAGCGGGAGCATTCAGCGAGCAGTACTTC CASSAVAGAFSEQYF
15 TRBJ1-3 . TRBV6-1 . TGTGCCAGCATGAGACAGGCAACCTCTGGAAACACCATATATTTT CASMRQATSGNTIYF
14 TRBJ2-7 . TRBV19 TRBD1 TGTGCCAGTAGTGTGACAGGGGGGTCCTACGAGCAGTACTTC CASSVTGGSYEQYF
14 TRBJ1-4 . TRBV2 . TGTGCCAGCAGGAGGACGCAGGTTAATGAAAAACTGTTTTTT CASRRTQVNEKLFF
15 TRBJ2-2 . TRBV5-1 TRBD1 TGCGCCAGCAGCCGGACAGGGGAGGCCACCGGGGAGCTGTTTTTT CASSRTGEATGELFF
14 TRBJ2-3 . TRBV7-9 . TGTGCCACAACCGTGGGGACTAGCACAGATACGCAGTATTTT CATTVGTSTDTQYF
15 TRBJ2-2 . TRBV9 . TGTGCCAGCAGCACAAGCAGGGGAAACACCGGGGAGCTGTTTTTT CASSTSRGNTGELFF
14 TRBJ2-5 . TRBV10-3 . TGTGCCATCAGTGAGTCCCGTTACCAAGAGACCCAGTACTTC CAISESRYQETQYF
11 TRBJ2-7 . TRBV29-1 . TGCAGCGTAGGGACGGTCTACGAGCAGTACTTC CSVGTVYEQYF
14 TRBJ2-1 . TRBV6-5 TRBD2 TGTGCCAGCAGTTACACCCGGACTAGCGGGAAAATTTTCTTC CASSYTRTSGKIFF
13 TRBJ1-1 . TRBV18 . TGTGCCAGCTGGGGGCAGGAGAACACTGAAGCTTTCTTT CASWGQENTEAFF
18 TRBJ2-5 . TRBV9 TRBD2 TGTGCCAGCAGCGTAGGGGTGGGGACTAGATACGGGCGAGAGACCCAGTACTTC CASSVGVGTRYGRETQYF
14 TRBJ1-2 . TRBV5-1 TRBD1 TGCGCCAGCAGCTGGACCGGGACAGTCTATGGCTACACCTTC CASSWTGTVYGYTF
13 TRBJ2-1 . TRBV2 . TGTGCCAGCAGTGAAGGGCTGACCTATGGGCAGTTCTTC CASSEGLTYGQFF
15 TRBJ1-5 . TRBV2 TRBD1 TGTGCCAGCAGTGAGGACAGGGGTACTAATCAGCCCCAGCATTTT CASSEDRGTNQPQHF
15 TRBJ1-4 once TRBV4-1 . TGCGCCAGCAGCCAAGATCTAGGGGGTAGTGAAAAACTGTTTTTT CASSQDLGGSEKLFF
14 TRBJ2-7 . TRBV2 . TGTGCCAGCAGTGTTAGAAACGGACCCTACGAGCAGTACTTC CASSVRNGPYEQYF
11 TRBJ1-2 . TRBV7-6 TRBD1 TGTGCCAGCAGCGCAAGACAGGGGGCCACCTTC CASSARQGATF
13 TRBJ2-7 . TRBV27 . TGTGCCAGCAGTACTTCACCTCGGGGCGAGCAGTACTTC CASSTSPRGEQYF
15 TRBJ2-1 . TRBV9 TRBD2 TGTGCCAGCAGCGTAGCGGGGGGGTCGATCCATGAGCAGTTCTTC CASSVAGGSIHEQFF
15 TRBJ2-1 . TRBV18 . TGTGCCAGCTCACCCGTGGGAGCTTCTGACAATGAGCAGTTCTTC CASSPVGASDNEQFF
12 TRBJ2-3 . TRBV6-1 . TGTGCCAGCAGTGATTCTGACCTCGCGCAGTATTTT CASSDSDLAQYF
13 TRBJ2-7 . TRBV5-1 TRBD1 TGCGCCAGCAGCTGGACAGGGCAGGGGGAGCAGTACTTC CASSWTGQGEQYF
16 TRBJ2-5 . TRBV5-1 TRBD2 TGCGCCAGCAGCTGGGGGGGTACCCAAGAAAGGGAGACCCAGTACTTC CASSWGGTQERETQYF
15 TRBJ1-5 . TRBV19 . TGTGCCAGTAGTCGACAGACGTATAGCAATCAGCCCCAGCATTTT CASSRQTYSNQPQHF
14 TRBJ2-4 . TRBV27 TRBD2 TGTGCCAGCAGGCATAACCTTCAGAGCGGGAGTGAAGACTTC CASRHNLQSGSEDF
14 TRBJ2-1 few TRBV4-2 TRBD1 TGTGCCGCCCGGACAGGGAGGACTGGCAGTGAGCAGTTCTTC CAARTGRTGSEQFF
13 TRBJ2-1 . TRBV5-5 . TGTGCCAGCAGCTTGGCCGGGGGAAATGAGCAGTTCTTC CASSLAGGNEQFF
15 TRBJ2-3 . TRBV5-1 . TGCGCCAGCAGCTTGGCTCTGGAAGTTAGAGATACGCAGTATTTT CASSLALEVRDTQYF
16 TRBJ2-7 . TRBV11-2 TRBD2 TGTGCCAGCAGCCGGACTAGCGGGGGGAGCTCCTACGAGCAGTACTTC CASSRTSGGSSYEQYF
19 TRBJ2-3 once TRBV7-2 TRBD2 TGTGCCAGCAGCGTAGTATCCCTCGTTTCTAGCGGAGGAACGGGTACGCAGTATTTT CASSVVSLVSSGGTGTQYF
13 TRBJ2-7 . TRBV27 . TGTGCCAGCGGGAAAGGGCATGGGTACGAGCAGTACTTC CASGKGHGYEQYF